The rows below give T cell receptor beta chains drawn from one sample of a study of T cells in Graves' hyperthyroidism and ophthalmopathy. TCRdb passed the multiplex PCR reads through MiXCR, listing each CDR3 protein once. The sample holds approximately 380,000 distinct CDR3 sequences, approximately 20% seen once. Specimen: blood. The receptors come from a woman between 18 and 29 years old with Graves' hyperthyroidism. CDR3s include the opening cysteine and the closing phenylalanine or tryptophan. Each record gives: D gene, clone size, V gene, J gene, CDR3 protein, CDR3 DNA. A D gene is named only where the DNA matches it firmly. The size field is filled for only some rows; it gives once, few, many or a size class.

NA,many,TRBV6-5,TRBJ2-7,CASSYDSRSYEQYF,TGTGCCAGCAGTTACGACAGTCGCTCCTACGAGCAGTACTTC
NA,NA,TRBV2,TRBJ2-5,CASSAGQETQYF,TGTGCCAGTTCGGCGGGACAAGAGACCCAGTACTTC
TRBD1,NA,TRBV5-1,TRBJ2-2,CASRPRQGITGELFF,TGCGCCAGCAGACCAAGACAGGGGATCACCGGGGAGCTGTTTTTT
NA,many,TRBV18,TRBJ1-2,CASSPEGGNYGYTF,TGTGCCAGCTCACCAGAAGGAGGCAACTATGGCTACACCTTC
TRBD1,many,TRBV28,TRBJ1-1,CASSLTGEWTEAFF,TGTGCCAGCAGTTTGACAGGGGAGTGGACTGAAGCTTTCTTT
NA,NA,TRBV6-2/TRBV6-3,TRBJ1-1,CASSYRSGEAEAFF,TGTGCCAGCAGTTACCGATCAGGGGAAGCTGAAGCTTTCTTT
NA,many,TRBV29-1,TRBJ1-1,CSVVVTEAFF,TGCAGCGTTGTGGTTACTGAAGCTTTCTTT
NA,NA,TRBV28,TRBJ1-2,CASSLRVPVYGYTF,TGTGCCAGCAGTTTGAGAGTTCCCGTCTATGGCTACACCTTC
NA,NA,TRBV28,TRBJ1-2,CASSTTGEGRDGYTF,TGTGCCAGCAGTACAACTGGGGAGGGACGGGATGGCTACACCTTC
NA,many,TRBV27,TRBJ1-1,CASKLHKNTEAFF,TGTGCCAGCAAATTACACAAAAACACTGAAGCTTTCTTT
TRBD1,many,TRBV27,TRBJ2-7,CASSLVTGSKDEQYF,TGTGCCAGCAGTTTAGTGACAGGGAGCAAGGACGAGCAGTACTTC
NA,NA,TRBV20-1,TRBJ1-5,CSAHAGAGRNQPQHF,TGCAGTGCACACGCCGGGGCAGGGAGGAATCAGCCCCAGCATTTT
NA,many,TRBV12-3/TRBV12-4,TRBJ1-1,CASSLAWRSEAFF,TGTGCCAGCAGTTTAGCGTGGCGTTCTGAAGCTTTCTTT
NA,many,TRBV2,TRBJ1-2,CARGKQGFKYGYTF,TGTGCCAGGGGAAAGCAGGGGTTCAAATATGGCTACACCTTC
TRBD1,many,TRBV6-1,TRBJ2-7,CASRTTGGGSYEQYF,TGTGCCAGCAGGACCACAGGGGGCGGGTCCTACGAGCAGTACTTC
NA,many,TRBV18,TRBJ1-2,CASSSLDFGYGYTF,TGTGCCAGCTCAAGTCTGGATTTTGGCTATGGCTACACCTTC
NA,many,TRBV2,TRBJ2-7,CASSGGPAQYF,TGTGCCAGCAGTGGGGGCCCCGCGCAGTACTTC
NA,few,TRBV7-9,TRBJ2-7,CASSLVTPGYEQYF,TGTGCCAGCAGCTTAGTGACCCCGGGCTACGAGCAGTACTTC
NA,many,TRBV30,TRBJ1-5,CAWSEGSNQPQHF,TGTGCCTGGAGTGAGGGATCCAATCAGCCCCAGCATTTT
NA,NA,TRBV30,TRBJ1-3,CAWQGLSVNTIYF,TGTGCCTGGCAGGGACTCTCTGTAAACACCATATATTTT
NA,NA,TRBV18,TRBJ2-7,CASSPTPGSSYEQYF,TGTGCCAGCTCACCAACGCCGGGGAGCTCCTACGAGCAGTACTTC
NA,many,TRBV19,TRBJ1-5,CASSIPGHLSLRPQHF,TGTGCCAGTAGTATCCCAGGACACCTTTCCTTGAGGCCCCAGCATTTT
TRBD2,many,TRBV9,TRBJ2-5,CASSVSGGKETQYF,TGTGCCAGCAGCGTAAGCGGGGGGAAAGAGACCCAGTACTTC
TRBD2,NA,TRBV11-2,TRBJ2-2,CASSRLGGTNTGELFF,TGTGCCAGCAGCCGTCTGGGAGGGACGAACACCGGGGAGCTGTTTTTT
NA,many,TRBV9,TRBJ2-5,CASSAGTLQETQYF,TGTGCCAGCAGCGCCGGGACACTCCAAGAGACCCAGTACTTC
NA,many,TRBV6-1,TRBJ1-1,CASSEPPRGVDTEAFF,TGTGCCAGCAGTGAACCACCCCGTGGAGTCGACACTGAAGCTTTCTTT
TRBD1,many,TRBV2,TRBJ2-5,CASSLGQGRAQYF,TGTGCCAGCAGCCTTGGACAGGGGAGGGCCCAGTACTTC
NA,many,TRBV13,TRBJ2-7,CASSLGGEYEQYF,TGTGCCAGCAGCTTAGGGGGCGAGTACGAGCAGTACTTC
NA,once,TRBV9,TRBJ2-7,CASSVGPTGLGGSYEQYF,TGTGCCAGCAGCGTAGGTCCCACAGGCCTCGGAGGTTCCTACGAGCAGTACTTC
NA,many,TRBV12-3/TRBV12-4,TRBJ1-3,CASSLAVSGNTIYF,TGTGCCAGCAGTTTAGCTGTCTCTGGAAACACCATATATTTT
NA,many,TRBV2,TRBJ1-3,CASSDDSRGNTIYF,TGTGCCAGCAGTGACGACAGTAGAGGAAACACCATATATTTT
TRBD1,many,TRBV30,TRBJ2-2,CAWTGGNTGELFF,TGTGCCTGGACAGGGGGCAACACCGGGGAGCTGTTTTTT
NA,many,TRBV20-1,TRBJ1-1,CSASGATEAFF,TGCAGTGCTAGTGGGGCCACTGAAGCTTTCTTT
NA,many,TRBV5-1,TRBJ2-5,CASSHAMTVQETQYF,TGCGCCAGCAGCCACGCGATGACAGTCCAAGAGACCCAGTACTTC
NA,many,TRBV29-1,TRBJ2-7,CSVRAGGEQYF,TGCAGCGTCCGGGCCGGGGGCGAGCAGTACTTC
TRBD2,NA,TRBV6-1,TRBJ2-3,CASSERGGLSSADTQYF,TGTGCCAGCAGTGAGCGGGGGGGTTTATCGTCGGCAGATACGCAGTATTTT
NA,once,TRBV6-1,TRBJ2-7,CASVGWDEQYF,TGTGCCAGCGTGGGTTGGGATGAGCAGTACTTC
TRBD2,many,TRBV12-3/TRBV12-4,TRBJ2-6,CASSSWGLAGNSGANVLTF,TGTGCCAGCAGTTCGTGGGGACTAGCGGGAAACTCTGGGGCCAACGTCCTGACTTTC
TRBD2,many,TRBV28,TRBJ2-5,CASSWTSGGFRETQYF,TGTGCCAGCAGTTGGACTAGCGGGGGGTTTCGAGAGACCCAGTACTTC
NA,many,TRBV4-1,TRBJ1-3,CASSQDRSRSSGNTIYF,TGCGCCAGCAGCCAAGACAGAAGTAGAAGCTCTGGAAACACCATATATTTT
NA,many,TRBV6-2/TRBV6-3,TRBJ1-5,CASSPIGQPQHF,TGTGCCAGCAGTCCGATTGGGCAGCCCCAGCATTTT
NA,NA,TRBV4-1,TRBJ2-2,CASSQEGHTTGELFF,TGCGCCAGCAGCCAAGAAGGCCATACTACCGGGGAGCTGTTTTTT
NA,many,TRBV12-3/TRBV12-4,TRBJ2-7,CASSLGARAQYF,TGTGCCAGCAGTTTAGGGGCCAGGGCGCAGTACTTC
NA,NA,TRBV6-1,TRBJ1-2,CASSDPRLGSNYGYTF,TGTGCCAGCAGTGACCCCAGGCTGGGGTCTAACTATGGCTACACCTTC